What follows describes a single T cell receptor beta chain. The source of the sample is a study of cytomegalovirus exposure and HLA in healthy donors. Study-wide background: Earlier, about 179 million T cells were analyzed, and fewer than 120 million unique TCR beta sequences were found among them.

The CDR3 loop spans 13 amino acids. The V gene lost 3 bases and the J gene lost 8 bases, with 13 bases spanning the gap. Per the germline V gene, CDR1 is LNHDA and CDR2 is SQIVND (reference sequence). In the PCR, 60 Vbeta and 13 Jbeta primers were used. Assay used: immunoSEQ multiplex PCR; TCRdb lists only in-frame clones, some missing. The data contain under 150,000 clones, 75% to 90% of them singletons. This sequence originates from a woman aged 40 to 50 in good health and CMV-seronegative. The sample taken for sequencing was PBMCs. The J gene is TRBJ1-1, the V gene TRBV19; D might be TRBD1 (5 bases). CDR3: CASSMGGGAEAFF. Here the CDR3 DNA reads TGTGCCAGTAGTATGGGGGGAGGAGCCGAAGCTTTCTTT.